The rows below give T cell receptor beta chains drawn from one sample of a study of blood T cell repertoires in COVID-19. Assay used: immunoSEQ multiplex PCR; TCRdb lists only in-frame clones, some missing. The table has some 290,000 clones, 81% seen once; the top ten hold 2.5% to 3%. The sequenced material came from peripheral blood. Receptor source: a woman in her sixties with active or convalescent COVID-19. Both conserved end residues are part of each CDR3. The order of the fields is J gene, V gene, CDR3 length, clone size, CDR3 protein. The size of a clone is reported for some rows only, either as once, few or many, or as a class for expanded clones.

j_gene: TRBJ2-3
v_gene: TRBV7-2
len: 12
abundance: -
CDR3aa: CALRSPGDTQYF

j_gene: TRBJ2-1
v_gene: TRBV7-3
len: 14
abundance: -
CDR3aa: CASSLNPTRGEQFF

j_gene: TRBJ1-2
v_gene: TRBV10-3
len: 16
abundance: -
CDR3aa: CAISPRTTLDIYGYTF

j_gene: TRBJ2-7
v_gene: TRBV7-3
len: 16
abundance: -
CDR3aa: CASSSGHRMGSYEQYF

j_gene: TRBJ2-5
v_gene: TRBV5-5
len: 16
abundance: -
CDR3aa: CASSFGLAGAKETQYF

j_gene: TRBJ1-2
v_gene: TRBV6-5
len: 12
abundance: -
CDR3aa: CASSPAGGGYTF

j_gene: TRBJ2-5
v_gene: TRBV5-1
len: 16
abundance: once
CDR3aa: CASSWRGQGSSETQYF

j_gene: TRBJ1-1
v_gene: TRBV3-1/TRBV3-2
len: 17
abundance: -
CDR3aa: CASSPRQGGVGNTEAFF

j_gene: TRBJ2-1
v_gene: TRBV5-4
len: 17
abundance: -
CDR3aa: CASSKGLAGGGYNEQFF

j_gene: TRBJ2-1
v_gene: TRBV18
len: 14
abundance: few
CDR3aa: CASSLAADYNEQFF

j_gene: TRBJ2-7
v_gene: TRBV12-3/TRBV12-4
len: 13
abundance: few
CDR3aa: CASSFGTAYEQYF

j_gene: TRBJ1-4
v_gene: TRBV6-5
len: 14
abundance: -
CDR3aa: CASSLGQVTEKLFF

j_gene: TRBJ1-2
v_gene: TRBV29-1
len: 15
abundance: -
CDR3aa: CSVDFSGQGLIGYTF

j_gene: TRBJ1-1
v_gene: TRBV18
len: 13
abundance: few
CDR3aa: CASSGGKDTEAFF

j_gene: TRBJ2-1
v_gene: TRBV9
len: 16
abundance: -
CDR3aa: CASSERAGGRVNEQFF

j_gene: TRBJ2-7
v_gene: TRBV4-1
len: 14
abundance: -
CDR3aa: CASSSLAVSYEQYF

j_gene: TRBJ1-5
v_gene: TRBV9
len: 14
abundance: -
CDR3aa: CASSVAGGGQPQHF

j_gene: TRBJ2-7
v_gene: TRBV7-8
len: 13
abundance: -
CDR3aa: CASSLARVYEQYF

j_gene: TRBJ1-2
v_gene: TRBV27
len: 22
abundance: -
CDR3aa: CASSLRWSGHLTPGVSNYGYTF

j_gene: TRBJ2-1
v_gene: TRBV10-1
len: 16
abundance: -
CDR3aa: CASSESQGLGNNEQFF

j_gene: TRBJ1-1
v_gene: TRBV6-5
len: 13
abundance: -
CDR3aa: CASKDPIGMRAFF

j_gene: TRBJ1-2
v_gene: TRBV12-5
len: 14
abundance: -
CDR3aa: CASGSLQGFYGYTF

j_gene: TRBJ2-3
v_gene: TRBV5-1
len: 15
abundance: -
CDR3aa: CASSLDRGGVDTQYF

j_gene: TRBJ2-7
v_gene: TRBV28
len: 14
abundance: -
CDR3aa: CASNQRGAFREQYF

j_gene: TRBJ2-1
v_gene: TRBV11-3
len: 15
abundance: -
CDR3aa: CASSLMWGGTDGQFF

j_gene: TRBJ1-2
v_gene: TRBV11-2
len: 15
abundance: -
CDR3aa: CASSLVEAGAKGYTF

j_gene: TRBJ1-1
v_gene: TRBV24-1
len: 13
abundance: -
CDR3aa: CATRDRGYTEAFF

j_gene: TRBJ1-2
v_gene: TRBV20-1
len: 14
abundance: few
CDR3aa: CSASSDRQSEGYTF

j_gene: TRBJ2-1
v_gene: TRBV4-3
len: 16
abundance: -
CDR3aa: CASSQEATGGHNEQFF

j_gene: TRBJ1-4
v_gene: TRBV7-9
len: 15
abundance: -
CDR3aa: CASSLWRATNEKLFF

j_gene: TRBJ1-6
v_gene: TRBV11-1
len: 15
abundance: -
CDR3aa: CASSLRGSYNSPLHF

j_gene: TRBJ2-5
v_gene: TRBV7-2
len: 16
abundance: -
CDR3aa: CASSLIGGAYQETQYF

j_gene: TRBJ2-3
v_gene: TRBV13
len: 15
abundance: once
CDR3aa: CASSLRIASTDTQYF

j_gene: TRBJ2-5
v_gene: TRBV10-3
len: 15
abundance: -
CDR3aa: CAISELAGGQETQYF

j_gene: TRBJ1-2
v_gene: TRBV12-3/TRBV12-4
len: 13
abundance: -
CDR3aa: CASSPTPTGFSTF

j_gene: TRBJ1-1
v_gene: TRBV7-3
len: 13
abundance: -
CDR3aa: CASSLTGTGEAFF

j_gene: TRBJ1-1
v_gene: TRBV6-4
len: 14
abundance: -
CDR3aa: CASSVEALSTEAFF

j_gene: TRBJ1-4
v_gene: TRBV6-2/TRBV6-3
len: 13
abundance: -
CDR3aa: CASSGQGARKLFF

j_gene: TRBJ2-2
v_gene: TRBV10-3
len: 15
abundance: -
CDR3aa: CAIPRQATHTGELFF

j_gene: TRBJ1-5
v_gene: TRBV2
len: 14
abundance: -
CDR3aa: CASSFDRFNQPQHF

j_gene: TRBJ1-2
v_gene: TRBV5-8
len: 9
abundance: many
CDR3aa: CASRARDSF

j_gene: TRBJ1-5
v_gene: TRBV6-5
len: 15
abundance: -
CDR3aa: CASSYVGGVGQPQHF

j_gene: TRBJ2-3
v_gene: TRBV4-3
len: 15
abundance: -
CDR3aa: CASSQGLGGLYTQYF

j_gene: TRBJ1-1
v_gene: TRBV4-1
len: 14
abundance: -
CDR3aa: CASSQPRGRTEAFF

j_gene: TRBJ2-1
v_gene: TRBV29-1
len: 13
abundance: -
CDR3aa: CSVERTPNNEQFF

j_gene: TRBJ1-6
v_gene: TRBV6-5
len: 14
abundance: -
CDR3aa: CASRGQGVGSPLHF